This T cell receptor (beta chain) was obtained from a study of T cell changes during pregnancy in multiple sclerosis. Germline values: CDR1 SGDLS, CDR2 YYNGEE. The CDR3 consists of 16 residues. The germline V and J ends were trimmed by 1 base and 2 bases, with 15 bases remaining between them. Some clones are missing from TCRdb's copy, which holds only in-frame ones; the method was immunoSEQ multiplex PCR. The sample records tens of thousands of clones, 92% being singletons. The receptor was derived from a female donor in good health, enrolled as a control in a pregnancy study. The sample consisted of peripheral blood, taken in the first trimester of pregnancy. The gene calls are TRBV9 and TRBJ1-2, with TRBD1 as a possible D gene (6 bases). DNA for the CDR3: TGTGCCAGCAGCGTATTTGACAGGCTCGGAAACTATGGCTACACCTTC. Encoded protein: CASSVFDRLGNYGYTF.